A single sample is the source of the 3 T cell receptor beta chains below, sequenced in a study of T-cell reconstitution after alpha-beta-depleted transplantation in children. For TCRbeta, the library was prepared with unique molecular identifiers. One entry per CDR3 protein, called by TCRdb with MiXCR from the PCR reads. The data show roughly 280,000 distinct CDR3 sequences, with approximately 10% seen just once and about 20% held by the top ten. Source: peripheral blood, taken 180 days after TCRalphabeta/CD19-depleted stem cell transplant. These receptor sequences come from a male patient aged 2 to 9 who had a stem cell transplant for chronic granulomatous disease, so the T cells may come from the graft donor.

Ten or more counts support this clonotype. This CDR3 reads CASSLTGLTGELFF. The CDR3 coding sequence is TGCGCCAGCAGCCTGACTGGGCTGACCGGGGAGCTGTTTTTT. This rearrangement joins TRBV5-1 to TRBJ2-2; no clear D gene. V was shortened by 4 bases and J by 5 bases, with 12 bases between the two germline ends. The CDR3 is made up of 14 amino acids. Looked up from germline, CDR1 is SGHRS and CDR2 is YFSETQ.

This clonotype was detected many times. The V and J genes are TRBV29-1 and TRBJ2-2, with 7 bases lining up with TRBD1. CDR1 is SQVTM and CDR2 is ANQGSEA in the germline V gene. Germline trimming cut 6 bases from V and 0 bases from J; bases unmatched to any gene: 4. CDR3 length: 14 residues. This CDR3 reads CSVATGANTGELFF. CDR3 in DNA: TGCAGCGTAGCTACAGGGGCGAACACCGGGGAGCTGTTTTTT.

This clonotype was observed many times. This chain connects TRBV7-3 to TRBJ2-1, with D perhaps TRBD1 (5 bases). There are 16 residues in the CDR3. The ends were cut back, 5 bases at V and 6 bases at J, with 20 bases in the middle. Germline loops: CDR1 SGHTA, CDR2 FQGTGA. The chain's CDR3 is CASSLSASVGANEQFF. The CDR3 nucleotides read TGTGCCAGCAGCCTTTCCGCCAGCGTTGGGGCCAATGAGCAGTTCTTC.